The 30 T cell receptor beta chains listed next were all sequenced from one sample in a study of CD8+ T cells in alopecia areata. Reverse transcribed after extraction, RNA yielded cDNA as the sequencing template. The repertoire was sequenced with immunoSEQ multiplex PCR; TCRdb's copy has only in-frame clones and lacks some. The sample has under 250,000 clones; around 62% are singletons. The sequencing used CD4+ T cells sorted from blood, collected at week 0. The receptors shown here come from a human donor with alopecia areata.

This chain links TRBV7-9 with TRBJ2-6; the D is unclear. V was clipped by 7 bases and J by 1 base, with 8 bases between them. This CDR3 spans 14 amino acids. Germline CDR1 is SEHNR and CDR2 is FQNEAQ (reference sequence). The CDR3 here is CASTSDSGANVLTF. The CDR3 nucleotides read TGTGCCAGCACCAGTGATTCTGGGGCCAACGTCCTGACTTTC.

The chain carries TRBV29-1 and TRBJ1-2; TRBD1 aligns across 8 bases. CDR1 SQVTM and CDR2 ANQGSEA come from the germline V gene. This CDR3 is 14 amino acids long. After removal of 7 bases from V and 5 bases from J, the junction contained 12 bases not matched to a gene. The CDR3 DNA follows: TGCAGCGCCCTGAGAGGACAGGGTGGGTATGGCTACACCTTC. It encodes CSALRGQGGYGYTF.

V usage is TRBV30 and J usage is TRBJ2-5, with D maybe TRBD2 (6 bases). The germline CDR1 and CDR2 sequences are GTSNPN and SVGIG (reference sequence). V was cut by 4 bases and J by 7 bases, with 16 bases left in between. CDR3 length: 13 residues. Here the CDR3 DNA reads TGTGCCTGGACGTCGGCGGGACGAAGGACCCAGTACTTC. This encodes CAWTSAGRRTQYF.

The rearrangement links TRBV6-6 to TRBJ2-7; 10 bases map to TRBD1. Germline CDR1 MNHNY, CDR2 SVGAGI (reference sequence). The trim removed 6 bases at V and 12 bases at J, leaving 11 bases unmatched. This CDR3 contains 13 residues. Here the CDR3 DNA reads TGTGCCAGCAGACCCGGGACAGGGGAAAAGTGGTACTTC. Encoded protein: CASRPGTGEKWYF.

The chain couples TRBV6-1 to TRBJ2-4; 12 nucleotides match TRBD2. Germline V CDR1 and CDR2: MNHNS, SASEGT. V was pared by 2 bases and J by 0 bases, with 8 bases of the junction left unmatched. The CDR3 loop spans 19 amino acids. The CDR3 spells CASSERLAGAIGAKNIQYF. The CDR3 DNA sequence: TGTGCCAGCAGTGAACGACTAGCGGGGGCCATAGGAGCCAAAAACATTCAGTACTTC.

The CDR3 is CASSQDFGGYTGELFF. In DNA form, the CDR3 reads TGTGCCAGCAGCCAAGATTTCGGCGGGTACACCGGGGAGCTGTTTTTT. The chain employs TRBV4-2 and TRBJ2-2; D perhaps matches TRBD2 (5 bases). The V end lost 0 bases, the J end lost 3 bases, and 11 bases lay between the germline ends. The V gene's germline CDR1 is LGHNA and CDR2 YNFKEQ. This CDR3 is built from 16 residues.

The V call is TRBV5-1, the J call TRBJ2-5; D possibly corresponds to TRBD2 (6 bases). V was cut by 4 bases and J by 5 bases, with 15 bases left in between. This CDR3 spans 14 amino acids. CDR1 is SGHRS, CDR2 YFSETQ, per germline. CDR3 amino acids: CASSLALAPETQYF. Here the CDR3 DNA reads TGCGCCAGCAGCCTGGCACTAGCTCCGGAGACCCAGTACTTC.

This chain links TRBV6-6 with TRBJ1-2; D is possibly TRBD1 (6 bases). Trimming pared 5 bases from V and 8 bases from J, leaving 12 bases between. CDR1 and CDR2 (germline): MNHNY, SVGAGI (reference sequence). The CDR3 sequence is 12 residues long. The CDR3 spells CASSTPGDGYTF. DNA of the CDR3: TGTGCCAGCAGTACCCCAGGGGACGGCTACACCTTC.

The chain joins TRBV5-1 to TRBJ2-7, with D perhaps being TRBD1 or TRBD2 (7 bases each). V lost 3 bases and J 3 bases, leaving 16 bases between the germline ends. CDR3 length: 15 amino acids. Germline values: CDR1 SGHRS, CDR2 YFSETQ. Here the CDR3 reads CASSWEGQTNYEQYF. The CDR3 DNA is TGCGCCAGCAGCTGGGAGGGACAGACAAACTACGAGCAGTACTTC.

The chain employs TRBV25-1 and TRBJ1-2; perhaps TRBD1 as D (5 bases). The V end was cut by 8 bases, the J end by 6 bases, with 16 bases between. The CDR3 totals 13 residues. Germline CDR1 reads MGHDK; CDR2 reads SYGVNS. CDR3 amino acids: CASAWAGKNGYTF. The CDR3 DNA is TGTGCCAGCGCTTGGGCAGGGAAGAATGGCTACACCTTC.

V is TRBV28 and J is TRBJ2-3, with D hard to call. The V gene's germline CDR1 is MDHEN and CDR2 SYDVKM. Trimming took 6 bases from V and 4 from J, leaving 11 bases between them. The CDR3 has 13 amino acids. DNA for the CDR3: TGTGCCAGCAGCCCCCGAACCCCAGATACGCAGTATTTT. Encoded protein: CASSPRTPDTQYF.

The chain recombines TRBV30 with TRBJ1-1, with a tentative D call TRBD1 (5 bases). Germline lookup yields CDR1 GTSNPN and CDR2 SVGIG (reference sequence). This CDR3 contains 13 residues. CDR3: CAYSVGTNTEAFF. DNA for the CDR3: TGTGCTTACTCGGTGGGGACTAACACTGAAGCTTTCTTT.

The chain links TRBV29-1 to TRBJ1-1, with 7 bases fitting TRBD1. V was clipped by 7 bases and J by 9 bases; unmatched bases: 8. This CDR3 has 11 residues. Germline CDR1 and CDR2: SQVTM and ANQGSEA. The CDR3 loop reads CSAKTGWQAFF. The CDR3 bases are TGCAGCGCTAAGACAGGGTGGCAAGCTTTCTTT.

This clone was seen more than once but under ten times. The rearrangement links TRBV10-3 to TRBJ1-2; the D is unclear. V dropped 5 bases and J dropped 4 bases, with 8 bases sitting between them. Germline CDR1 ENHRY, CDR2 SYGVKD. CDR3 length: 12 amino acids. The chain's CDR3 is CAISPDRYGYTF. CDR3 nucleotide sequence: TGTGCCATCAGTCCGGACCGCTATGGCTACACCTTC.

The chain carries TRBV7-9 and TRBJ1-2, with a weak D call TRBD1 (5 bases). Between the trimmed V and J ends, which lost 0 bases and 4 bases, there was a span of 18 bases. CDR1 is SEHNR, CDR2 FQNEAQ, per germline (reference sequence). This CDR3 comprises 17 residues. CDR3 sequence reads: CASSLAPPRGGIYGYTF. CDR3 bases: TGTGCCAGCAGCTTAGCTCCCCCGAGGGGAGGCATCTATGGCTACACCTTC.

The table lists this clone with a few counts. The V and J genes are TRBV29-1 and TRBJ2-3; D gene unclear. The CDR3 covers 12 residues. Germline CDR1 reads SQVTM; CDR2 reads ANQGSEA. The germline V and J ends were trimmed by 5 bases and 5 bases, with 11 bases remaining between them. CDR3: CSVLDLGDTQYF. DNA of the CDR3: TGCAGCGTTCTAGACTTGGGAGATACGCAGTATTTT.

This clone came up a few times. V and J are TRBV20-1 and TRBJ2-7, with 7 bases lining up with TRBD2. The CDR3 has 10 amino acids. Trimming removed 7 bases from V and 6 bases from J; junction bases left unmatched: 3. CDR1 and CDR2 from the germline V gene are DFQATT and SNEGSKA (reference sequence). CDR3 sequence (DNA): TGCAGTGTTGCTAGCGGCGAGCAGTACTTC. Its translation is CSVASGEQYF.

This clone was recorded a few times. In DNA, the CDR3 is TGTGCCAGCAGCCCCGGACTAGCGGGACTCGAGCAGTACTTC. Translated: CASSPGLAGLEQYF. The chain is built from TRBV5-4 and TRBJ2-7, with 12 bases identical to TRBD2. The V segment lost 4 bases and the J segment 6 bases; nucleotides outside the gene matches: 5. This CDR3 is 14 amino acids long. Germline V lookup: CDR1 SGHNT, CDR2 YYREEE (reference sequence). Combining the CDR3 with reference TRBV5-4 and TRBJ2-7 gives the whole variable domain ETGVTQSPTHLIKTRGQQVTLRCSSQSGHNTVSWYQQALGQGPQFIFQYYREEENGRGNFPPRFSGLQFPNYSSELNVNALELDDSALYLCASSPGLAGLEQYFGPGTRLTVT.

This sequence joins TRBV5-1 and TRBJ2-1; 7 bases match TRBD2. J was trimmed by 4 bases and V by 2 bases; bases with no gene match: 3. Germline assignment: CDR1 SGHRS and CDR2 YFSETQ. The CDR3 consists of 14 residues. The CDR3 DNA reads TGCGCCAGCAGCTTAGGGCGGGGGTACAATGAGCAGTTCTTC. Translated, it gives CASSLGRGYNEQFF.

V and J are TRBV6-5 and TRBJ2-3; maybe TRBD2 (6 bases). The CDR3 is 13 residues long. V shed 7 bases and J shed 2 bases, with 10 bases lying between them. In germline, CDR1 is MNHEY, CDR2 SVGAGI. CDR3 protein: CASTRGTTDTQYF. Here the CDR3 DNA reads TGTGCCAGCACCCGGGGGACCACAGATACGCAGTATTTT.

J is TRBJ1-1 and V is TRBV30; D remains ambiguous. The ends were cut back, 6 bases at V and 0 bases at J, with 11 bases in the middle. This CDR3 comprises 13 residues. Germline loops: CDR1 GTSNPN, CDR2 SVGIG (reference sequence). This CDR3 is CACLQNMNTEAFF. The CDR3 DNA reads TGTGCCTGCTTACAAAACATGAACACTGAAGCTTTCTTT.

The chain employs TRBV29-1 and TRBJ2-2; D unclear. This CDR3 spans 12 amino acids. The V end lost 7 bases, the J end lost 3 bases, and 9 bases lay between the germline ends. Germline V gene sequence: CDR1 SQVTM, CDR2 ANQGSEA. The CDR3 DNA follows: TGCAGCGCGGACCTCCACACCGGGGAGCTGTTTTTT. This sequence encodes CSADLHTGELFF.

As to this clone: Sequence at one end of the junction differs from germline and may be a read error. The chain employs TRBV29-1 and TRBJ1-1, with 7 bases fitting TRBD1. Germline V gene data show CDR1 as SQVTM and CDR2 as ANQGSEA. There are 17 residues in the CDR3. Here the CDR3 reads CSVEGIGGAGMNTEASF. CDR3 DNA sequence: TGCAGCGTTGAAGGAATAGGGGGCGCCGGGATGAACACTGAAGCTTCCTTT.

This clone was recorded at least ten times. In DNA form, the CDR3 reads TGTGCCAGCAGAGAATTCGGACAGGGGCTACGCTACACCTTC. It translates to CASREFGQGLRYTF. This chain links TRBV13 with TRBJ1-2, with 9 nucleotides matching TRBD1. CDR3 length: 14 residues. Germline lookup yields CDR1 PRHDT and CDR2 FYEKMQ (reference sequence). J lost 9 bases, V lost 6 bases, and 11 bases had no gene match. Together with reference TRBV13 and TRBJ1-2, the CDR3 gives the full variable domain: AAGVIQSPRHLIKEKRETATLKCYPIPRHDTVYWYQQGPGQDPQFLISFYEKMQSDKGSIPDRFSAQQFSDYHSELNMSSLELGDSALYFCASREFGQGLRYTFGSGTRLTVV.

DNA for the CDR3: TGCGCCAGCAGCTTTCAGGGGCACCAAGAGACCCAGTACTTC. Amino acid sequence: CASSFQGHQETQYF. V usage is TRBV5-1 and J usage is TRBJ2-5; weak D call: TRBD1 (6 bases). Germline assignment: CDR1 SGHRS and CDR2 YFSETQ. This CDR3 has 14 residues. The V gene lost 2 bases and the J gene lost 0 bases, with 8 bases spanning the gap.

The rearrangement links TRBV29-1 to TRBJ2-3, with 16 bases matching TRBD2. Trimming took 4 bases from V and 5 from J; bases not matched to a gene: 9. The CDR3 runs to 17 residues. Germline values: CDR1 SQVTM, CDR2 ANQGSEA. Here the CDR3 reads CSVGPGLAGGRLDTQYF. The CDR3 DNA follows: TGCAGCGTTGGACCGGGACTAGCGGGGGGGCGCTTAGATACGCAGTATTTT.

The table lists this clone with a count of one. V usage is TRBV30 and J usage is TRBJ2-2; no definite D call. The V end was cut by 0 bases, the J end by 0 bases, with 8 bases between. CDR3 length: 15 amino acids. CDR1 is GTSNPN, CDR2 SVGIG, per germline (reference sequence). The CDR3 DNA is TGTGCCTGGAGTGTACCGCCCTCGAACACCGGGGAGCTGTTTTTT. This codes for CAWSVPPSNTGELFF.

The chain recombines TRBV11-2 with TRBJ2-7; D remains unclear. CDR1 and CDR2 (germline): SGHAT, FQNNGV. The CDR3 has 13 residues. The ends were cut back, 3 bases at V and 3 bases at J, with 9 bases in the middle. The CDR3, as DNA: TGTGCCAGCAGCTTCGGAGTAGACTACGAGCAGTACTTC. The encoded protein is CASSFGVDYEQYF.

The rearrangement links TRBV30 to TRBJ2-1, with TRBD2 as a possible D gene (6 bases). The V gene's germline CDR1 is GTSNPN and CDR2 SVGIG (reference sequence). V shed 3 bases and J shed 15 bases, with 15 bases lying between them. This CDR3 has 11 residues. CDR3 residues: CAWRKGDSWFF. CDR3 sequence (DNA): TGTGCCTGGAGGAAAGGGGACTCTTGGTTCTTC.

The CDR3 loop reads CASSFRRTGITEAFF. The DNA for the CDR3 is TGTGCCAGCAGTTTCCGGAGGACAGGGATCACTGAAGCTTTCTTT. This chain links TRBV27 with TRBJ1-1, with 8 bases that match TRBD1. This CDR3 is built from 15 residues. Germline V gene lookup returns CDR1 MNHEY and CDR2 SMNVEV (reference sequence). With 3 bases clipped from V and 4 bases from J, the junction kept 7 bases outside the gene matches.